This is a list of T cell receptor beta chains from one sample in a study of metastatic and nonmetastatic thyroid tumors. TCRdb re-analyzed the PCR reads through MiXCR. The sample records around 50,000 clones, less than 30% being singletons. Sequenced input: blood. The receptor source for this set is a female donor with papillary thyroid cancer or a benign thyroid nodule (not recorded which). Some clones in this sample may be carry-over from other donors' samples. The CDR3 runs from the conserved cysteine through the conserved F or W. A D gene is named only where the DNA matches it firmly. Expanded clones get a size class; other rows say once, few or many, or leave the size out.

v_gene	d_gene	abundance	j_gene	CDR3nt	CDR3aa
TRBV6-2/TRBV6-3	TRBD1	-	TRBJ2-7	TGTGCCAGCAGCGACCTGACAGGGACCTACGAGCAGTACTTC	CASSDLTGTYEQYF
TRBV4-3	-	-	TRBJ2-6	TGCGCCAGCAGCCAAGAAGCGGGTTCGGGGGCCAACGTCCTGACTTTC	CASSQEAGSGANVLTF
TRBV28	TRBD2	-	TRBJ2-1	TGTGCCAGCAGTTTGGCTAGCGGGAGGAGTGAGCAGTTCTTC	CASSLASGRSEQFF
TRBV24-1	TRBD1	-	TRBJ1-2	TGTGCCACCAGTGATTCCTCAGGACAGGGTAGTGGCTATGGCTACACCTTC	CATSDSSGQGSGYGYTF
TRBV7-9	-	-	TRBJ2-3	TGTGCCAGCAGCCGGACGGGCAGCACAGATACGCAGTATTTT	CASSRTGSTDTQYF
TRBV6-1	TRBD2	-	TRBJ2-5	TGTGCCAGCAGTGTTGGGGCTAGCGGGAAGGGAGAGACCCAGTACTTC	CASSVGASGKGETQYF
TRBV30	-	few	TRBJ2-3	TGTGCCTGGAGTGTTCCTGGAGGCACGCAGTATTTT	CAWSVPGGTQYF
TRBV10-1	-	-	TRBJ2-7	TGCGCCAGCAGTCAGGGGTACGAGCAGTACTTC	CASSQGYEQYF
TRBV4-3	-	-	TRBJ2-2	TGCGCCAGCAGCCAAGATTACGGGGGCGGGGAGCTGTTTTTT	CASSQDYGGGELFF
TRBV11-2	TRBD1	-	TRBJ1-6	TGTGCCAGCAGCTTGTCCGGGACAGGGGGCTATTCACCCCTCCACTTT	CASSLSGTGGYSPLHF
TRBV12-3/TRBV12-4	TRBD2	few	TRBJ2-3	TGTGCCAGCAGACTAGCGGGAGGCACAGATACGCAGTATTTT	CASRLAGGTDTQYF